These T cell receptor beta chains were read from a single sample in a study of T-cell reconstitution after alpha-beta-depleted transplantation in children. TCRdb called the PCR reads again in MiXCR, with one record for every CDR3 protein. The sample has around 500,000 distinct CDR3 sequences, about an eighth seen once; the top ten hold about 6%. This material consisted of PBMCs from the stem cell graft donor, taken from the stem cell graft. The origin of the receptors is a human donor who donated a stem cell graft to a child with combined immunodeficiency. CDR3s include the opening cysteine and the closing phenylalanine or tryptophan. The D gene is left open where the match is weak. Clone size, where shown, is once, few, many, or a class for clones that have expanded.

clone_size,v_call,j_call,d_call,cdr3_nt,cdr3_aa
-,TRBV20-1,TRBJ1-1,-,TGCAGTGCTAGAGATCGACAGGCCGGGGAAGCTTTCTTT,CSARDRQAGEAFF
many,TRBV29-1,TRBJ1-5,-,TGCAGCGTGGGAACAGGCGAGGCCCAGCCCCAGCATTTT,CSVGTGEAQPQHF
-,TRBV20-1,TRBJ2-2,-,TGCAGTGCTAGATTGGGACTCCCGAACACCGGGGAGCTGTTTTTT,CSARLGLPNTGELFF
-,TRBV12-3/TRBV12-4,TRBJ2-5,TRBD1,TGTGCCAGCAGTTCCCGGACAGGGCGGGAGACCCAGTACTTC,CASSSRTGRETQYF
-,TRBV6-1,TRBJ2-1,TRBD2,TGTGCCAGCAGCCATCCCGTAACTAGCGATGAGCAGTTCTTC,CASSHPVTSDEQFF
few,TRBV29-1,TRBJ2-1,TRBD2,TGCAGCCTGACACCGACTAGCGGGATCAATGAGCAGTTCTTC,CSLTPTSGINEQFF
-,TRBV12-3/TRBV12-4,TRBJ2-3,TRBD2,TGTGCCAGCAGTACCGGGGGGGCCCGGACAGATACGCAGTATTTT,CASSTGGARTDTQYF
-,TRBV9,TRBJ2-7,-,TGTGCCAGCGGAGACAGCGATAACTTTGGGGACGAGCAGTACTTC,CASGDSDNFGDEQYF
few,TRBV4-3,TRBJ2-1,-,TGCGCCAGCAGCCAGCAGTCCGGGACAATATACAATGAGCAGTTCTTC,CASSQQSGTIYNEQFF
many,TRBV12-3/TRBV12-4,TRBJ2-7,-,TGTGCCAGCAGTCAGACAGGGTTTGCGGGAGAGCAGTACTTC,CASSQTGFAGEQYF
-,TRBV7-2,TRBJ1-6,TRBD1,TGTGCCAGCAGCGAAGGAGGGGGCGGTTCACCCCTCCACTTT,CASSEGGGGSPLHF
many,TRBV7-2,TRBJ2-1,-,TGTGCCAGCAGCTTAGCCTCCGGGCCCTCCTACAATGAGCAGTTCTTC,CASSLASGPSYNEQFF
-,TRBV4-3,TRBJ2-7,TRBD1,TGCGCCAGCAGCCATACCCGGGACAGTCACTACGAGCAGTACTTC,CASSHTRDSHYEQYF
-,TRBV11-1,TRBJ2-1,-,TGTGCCAGCAGCCCCAGACCGGGAGAGCAGTTCTTC,CASSPRPGEQFF
-,TRBV6-1,TRBJ2-7,TRBD2,TGTGCCAGCCGACGACTAGCGGGTGCCGACGAGCAGTACTTC,CASRRLAGADEQYF
few,TRBV19,TRBJ2-2,-,TGTGCCGCGAGGGGATCCGGCACCGGGGAGCTGTTTTTT,CAARGSGTGELFF
many,TRBV7-2,TRBJ2-1,TRBD2,TGTGCCAGCAGCTTAGCTCCCGGGACTAGCGGGAGTGAGCAGTTCTTC,CASSLAPGTSGSEQFF
-,TRBV6-1,TRBJ1-6,-,TGTGCCAGCAGTGGATCTTATAGGGGAATCGCGCCTTCACCCCTCCACTTT,CASSGSYRGIAPSPLHF
-,TRBV19,TRBJ2-3,-,TGTGCCAGTAGTATAGCGACAGGAAGCACAGATACGCAGTATTTT,CASSIATGSTDTQYF
few,TRBV6-2/TRBV6-3,TRBJ2-6,-,TGTGCCAGCAGACTACTAGGCCGGAGTGCGGGGGCCAACGTCCTGACTTTC,CASRLLGRSAGANVLTF
-,TRBV9,TRBJ2-4,-,TGTGCCAGCAGCCCCCAGGCCCCGACATCCCAGGGTAAAAACATTCAGTACTTC,CASSPQAPTSQGKNIQYF
few,TRBV24-1,TRBJ2-1,TRBD2,TGTGCCACCAGTGATCCACGGACTAGCGGGAGATATGAGCAGTTCTTC,CATSDPRTSGRYEQFF
-,TRBV5-6,TRBJ2-7,-,TGTGCCAGCAGCTTGGTAGACGGGATTTACCACGAGCAGTACTTC,CASSLVDGIYHEQYF
many,TRBV4-3,TRBJ2-1,TRBD2,TGCGCCAGCAGCCCCGCCAGAGCTAGCGGGAGTGATAAGGAGCAGTTCTTC,CASSPARASGSDKEQFF
-,TRBV12-3/TRBV12-4,TRBJ1-3,-,TGTGCCAGCAGGCAAACCTCTGGAAACACCATATATTTT,CASRQTSGNTIYF
-,TRBV7-3,TRBJ2-3,-,TGTGCCAGCAGCCAGCGACCGGGGTTTGGCACAGATACGCAGTATTTT,CASSQRPGFGTDTQYF
few,TRBV27,TRBJ1-1,-,TGTGCCAGCAGTTTATTAGGGGCGAATGAAGCTTTCTTT,CASSLLGANEAFF
-,TRBV7-7,TRBJ2-2,TRBD2,TGTGCTAGCAGCCCCATACTAGCGGGGGCTACCGGGGAGCTGTTTTTT,CASSPILAGATGELFF
-,TRBV15,TRBJ1-4,-,TGTGCCACCAGCAGGGCTAGCGGGACAAAAGAAAAACTGTTTTTT,CATSRASGTKEKLFF
many,TRBV20-1,TRBJ2-3,-,TGCAGTGCTAGAGGGGGGGGGCTCGGCGTGGATACGCAGTATTTT,CSARGGGLGVDTQYF
-,TRBV11-3,TRBJ1-2,-,TGTGCCAGCAGCTTAGAGGCGGGGAGTAACTATGGCTACACCTTC,CASSLEAGSNYGYTF
-,TRBV7-2,TRBJ2-1,-,TGTGCCAGCAGCTTAGGGGTCTTATCCTACAATGAGCAGTTCTTC,CASSLGVLSYNEQFF
-,TRBV12-3/TRBV12-4,TRBJ2-7,TRBD1,TGTGCCAGCAGTTGGGGACAGGCCCCCTACGAGCAGTACTTC,CASSWGQAPYEQYF
many,TRBV5-1,TRBJ2-7,-,TGCGCCAGCAGCTTCCAGGGGAACTACGAGCAGTACTTC,CASSFQGNYEQYF
many,TRBV6-4,TRBJ2-1,TRBD1,TGTGCCAGCTACGCCGGGGACAGGAACAATGAGCAGTTCTTC,CASYAGDRNNEQFF
few,TRBV7-9,TRBJ1-1,-,TGTGCCAGCAGCTTAAACACCTTGAACACTGAAGCTTTCTTT,CASSLNTLNTEAFF
few,TRBV6-2/TRBV6-3,TRBJ2-4,TRBD2,TGTGCCAGCAGTTACTCCGGGACTAGCGGGAGGAGGAACATTCAGTACTTC,CASSYSGTSGRRNIQYF
-,TRBV3-1,TRBJ2-2,-,TGTGCCAGCAGCCAATCGGCGACTTGGGAGCTGTTTTTT,CASSQSATWELFF
many,TRBV7-9,TRBJ2-1,TRBD2,TGTGCCAGCAGTAGTACCGGGACTAGGATGTACAATGAGCAGTTCTTC,CASSSTGTRMYNEQFF
many,TRBV12-3/TRBV12-4,TRBJ2-3,-,TGTGCCAGCAGAGACCGGGGGAGGGGGATAGATACGCAGTATTTT,CASRDRGRGIDTQYF
-,TRBV5-1,TRBJ2-3,-,TGCGCCAGCAGCGGGGGACCCACAGATACGCAGTATTTT,CASSGGPTDTQYF
few,TRBV4-3,TRBJ2-7,TRBD2,TGCGCCAGCAGCACCGGGACTAGCGGGAGGCGCCCCCACGAGCAGTACTTC,CASSTGTSGRRPHEQYF
-,TRBV11-2,TRBJ2-3,TRBD2,TGTGCCAGCAGCCGTCTTAATAGCGGGAGCACAGATACGCAGTATTTT,CASSRLNSGSTDTQYF
-,TRBV5-1,TRBJ2-2,-,TGCGCCAGCAGCTGGATCTCTGGGGTGGCCGGGGAGCTGTTTTTT,CASSWISGVAGELFF
-,TRBV7-2,TRBJ2-5,-,TGTGCCAGCACCCCCTTAGAAGGTGGAGCCTCAGAGACCCAGTACTTC,CASTPLEGGASETQYF
-,TRBV10-3,TRBJ2-3,TRBD1,TGTGCCATGGCTGAACGGGACAGTGGCACAGATACGCTGTATTTT,CAMAERDSGTDTLYF
-,TRBV12-3/TRBV12-4,TRBJ2-5,TRBD2,TGTGCCAGCAGACCGGGACTAGCGGGACAAGAGACCCAGTACTTC,CASRPGLAGQETQYF
-,TRBV6-2/TRBV6-3,TRBJ2-7,-,TGTGCCAGCAGTAAACCGGAGCCCTCCTACGAGCAGTACTTC,CASSKPEPSYEQYF
many,TRBV20-1,TRBJ2-3,-,TGCAGTGCTAGGGCACAGGGCTCTAGCACAGATACGCAGTATTTT,CSARAQGSSTDTQYF
few,TRBV9,TRBJ2-2,TRBD2,TGTGCCAGCAGCCATTCCGTAGCGGGGACGAACACCGGGGAGCTGTTTTTT,CASSHSVAGTNTGELFF
many,TRBV5-6,TRBJ2-7,-,TGTGCCAGCAGCCAGGACAGCTACGAGCAGTACTTC,CASSQDSYEQYF
few,TRBV15,TRBJ1-1,-,TGTGCCACGACCGGGGGAATGAACACTGAAGCTTTCTTT,CATTGGMNTEAFF
few,TRBV5-1,TRBJ2-5,TRBD2,TGCGCCAGCAGCTTAAGGACTAGCGGAAATCAAGAGACCCAGTACTTC,CASSLRTSGNQETQYF